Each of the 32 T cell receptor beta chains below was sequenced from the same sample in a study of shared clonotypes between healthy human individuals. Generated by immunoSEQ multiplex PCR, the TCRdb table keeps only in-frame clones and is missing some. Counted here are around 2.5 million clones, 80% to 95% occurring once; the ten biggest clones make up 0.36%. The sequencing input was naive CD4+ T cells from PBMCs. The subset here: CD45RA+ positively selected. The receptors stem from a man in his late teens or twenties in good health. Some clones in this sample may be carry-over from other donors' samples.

The CDR3 spells CASSFPRTDTQYF. In nucleotides, the CDR3 is TGTGCCAGCAGCTTCCCCCGCACAGATACGCAGTATTTT. This sequence joins TRBV5-6 and TRBJ2-3; D is unresolved. The CDR3 extends over 13 amino acids. The V end was cut by 2 bases, the J end by 1 base, with 5 bases between. Looked up from germline, CDR1 is SGHDT and CDR2 is YYEEEE.

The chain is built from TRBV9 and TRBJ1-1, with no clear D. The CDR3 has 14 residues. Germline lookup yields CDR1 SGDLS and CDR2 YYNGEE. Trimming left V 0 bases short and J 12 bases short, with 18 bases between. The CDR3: CASSVAGRGTQPFF. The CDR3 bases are TGTGCCAGCAGCGTAGCCGGGCGGGGAACCCAGCCTTTCTTT.

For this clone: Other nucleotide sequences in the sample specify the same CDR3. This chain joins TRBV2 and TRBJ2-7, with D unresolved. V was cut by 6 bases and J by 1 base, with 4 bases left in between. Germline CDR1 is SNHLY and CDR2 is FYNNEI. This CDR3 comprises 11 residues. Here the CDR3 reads CASSLSYEQYF. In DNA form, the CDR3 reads TGTGCCAGCAGCTTATCCTACGAGCAGTACTTC.

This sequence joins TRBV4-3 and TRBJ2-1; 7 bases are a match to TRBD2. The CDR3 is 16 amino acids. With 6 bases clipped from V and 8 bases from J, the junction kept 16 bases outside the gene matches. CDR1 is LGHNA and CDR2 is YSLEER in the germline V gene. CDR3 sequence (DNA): TGCGCCAGCAGACCCTCCCTAGCGGACCACAACCATGAGCAGTTCTTC. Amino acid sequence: CASRPSLADHNHEQFF.

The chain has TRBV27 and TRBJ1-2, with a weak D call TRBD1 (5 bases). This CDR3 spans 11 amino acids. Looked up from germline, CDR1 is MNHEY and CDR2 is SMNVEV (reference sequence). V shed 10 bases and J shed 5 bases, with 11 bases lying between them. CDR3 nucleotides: TGTGCCACAGGGAGAAGGTATGGCTACACCTTC. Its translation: CATGRRYGYTF.

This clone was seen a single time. The CDR3 bases are TGTGCCTGGAGTGCCCATAGCGGACTCAACACAGATACGCAGTATTTT. As protein: CAWSAHSGLNTDTQYF. The rearrangement uses TRBV30 and TRBJ2-3; weak D call: TRBD2 (6 bases). Germline CDR1 GTSNPN, CDR2 SVGIG (reference sequence). This CDR3 is built from 16 residues. Trimming pared 1 base from V and 2 bases from J, leaving 16 bases between.

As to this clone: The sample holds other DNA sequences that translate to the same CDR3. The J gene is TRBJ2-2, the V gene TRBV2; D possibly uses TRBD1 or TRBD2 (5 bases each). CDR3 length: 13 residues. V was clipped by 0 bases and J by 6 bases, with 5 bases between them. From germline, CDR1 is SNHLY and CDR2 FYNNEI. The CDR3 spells CASSEAGAGELFF. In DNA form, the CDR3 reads TGTGCCAGCAGTGAAGCGGGGGCCGGGGAGCTGTTTTTT. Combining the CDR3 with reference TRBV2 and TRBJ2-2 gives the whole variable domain EPEVTQTPSHQVTQMGQEVILRCVPISNHLYFYWYRQILGQKVEFLVSFYNNEISEKSEIFDDQFSVERPDGSNFTLKIRSTKLEDSAMYFCASSEAGAGELFFGEGSRLTVL.

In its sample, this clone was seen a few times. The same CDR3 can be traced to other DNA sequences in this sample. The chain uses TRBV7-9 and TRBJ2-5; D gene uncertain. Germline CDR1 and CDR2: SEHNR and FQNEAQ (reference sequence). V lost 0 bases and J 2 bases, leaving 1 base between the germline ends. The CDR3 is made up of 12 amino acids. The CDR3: CASSLAQETQYF. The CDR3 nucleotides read TGTGCCAGCAGCTTAGCGCAAGAGACCCAGTACTTC. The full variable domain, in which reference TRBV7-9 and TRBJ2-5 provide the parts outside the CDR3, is DTGVSQNPRHKITKRGQNVTFRCDPISEHNRLYWYRQTLGQGPEFLTYFQNEAQLEKSRLLSDRFSAERPKGSFSTLEIQRTEQGDSAMYLCASSLAQETQYFGPGTRLLVL.

CDR3: CASSLGSGNYGYTF. The CDR3 bases are TGTGCCAGCAGCTTAGGGTCAGGGAACTATGGCTACACCTTC. The chain carries TRBV7-8 and TRBJ1-2; D perhaps matches TRBD1 (5 bases). V lost 1 base, J lost 2 bases, and 8 bases lay in between. Germline lookup yields CDR1 SGHVS and CDR2 FQNEAQ. This CDR3 has 14 residues.

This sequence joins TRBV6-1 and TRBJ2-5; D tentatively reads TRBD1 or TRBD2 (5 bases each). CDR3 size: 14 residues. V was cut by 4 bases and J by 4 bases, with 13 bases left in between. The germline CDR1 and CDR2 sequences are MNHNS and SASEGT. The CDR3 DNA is TGTGCCAGCAGTGGGTTCTGGGACGGAGAGACCCAGTACTTC. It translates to CASSGFWDGETQYF.

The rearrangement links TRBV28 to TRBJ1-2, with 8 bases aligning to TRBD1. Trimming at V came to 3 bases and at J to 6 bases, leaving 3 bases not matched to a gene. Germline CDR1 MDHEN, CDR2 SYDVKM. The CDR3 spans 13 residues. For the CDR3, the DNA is TGTGCCAGCAGTTTGGACAGGGCCGATGGCTACACCTTC. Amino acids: CASSLDRADGYTF.

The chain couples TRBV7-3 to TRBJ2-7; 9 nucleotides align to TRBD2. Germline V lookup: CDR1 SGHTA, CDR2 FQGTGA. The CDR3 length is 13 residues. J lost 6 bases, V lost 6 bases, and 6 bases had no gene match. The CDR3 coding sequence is TGTGCCAGCAGTAGCGGGAGTCAGAGCGAGCAGTACTTC. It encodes CASSSGSQSEQYF.

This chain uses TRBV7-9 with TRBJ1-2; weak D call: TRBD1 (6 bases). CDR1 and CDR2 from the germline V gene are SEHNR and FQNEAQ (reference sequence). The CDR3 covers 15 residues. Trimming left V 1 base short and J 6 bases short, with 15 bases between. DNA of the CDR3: TGTGCCAGCAGCTTAGGGCGGGGGGCAAAGAATGGCTACACCTTC. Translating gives CASSLGRGAKNGYTF.

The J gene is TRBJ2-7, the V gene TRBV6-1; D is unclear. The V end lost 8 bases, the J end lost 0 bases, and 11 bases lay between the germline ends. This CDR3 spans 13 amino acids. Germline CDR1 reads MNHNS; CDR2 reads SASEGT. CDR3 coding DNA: TGTGCCAGCCAGTTACTGCCCTCCTACGAGCAGTACTTC. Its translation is CASQLLPSYEQYF.

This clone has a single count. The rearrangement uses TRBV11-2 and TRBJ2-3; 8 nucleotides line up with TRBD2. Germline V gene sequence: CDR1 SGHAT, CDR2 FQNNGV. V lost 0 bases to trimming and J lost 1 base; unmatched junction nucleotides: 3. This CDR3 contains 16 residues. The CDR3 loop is CASSLDGSGGTDTQYF. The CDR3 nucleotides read TGTGCCAGCAGCTTAGATGGTAGCGGGGGCACAGATACGCAGTATTTT.

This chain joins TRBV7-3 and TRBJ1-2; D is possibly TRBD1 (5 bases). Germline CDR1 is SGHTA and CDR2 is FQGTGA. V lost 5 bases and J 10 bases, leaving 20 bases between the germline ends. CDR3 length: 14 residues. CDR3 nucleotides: TGTGCCAGCAGCCCGAATGCCGGGGGTGGAACCTACACCTTC. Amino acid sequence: CASSPNAGGGTYTF.

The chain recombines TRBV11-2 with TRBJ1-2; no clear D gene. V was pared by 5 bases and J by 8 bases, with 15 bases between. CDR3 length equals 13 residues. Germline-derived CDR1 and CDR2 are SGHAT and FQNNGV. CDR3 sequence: CASSRTDPGGYTF. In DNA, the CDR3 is TGTGCCAGCAGCCGGACGGACCCCGGGGGCTACACCTTC. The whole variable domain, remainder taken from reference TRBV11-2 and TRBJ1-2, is EAGVAQSPRYKIIEKRQSVAFWCNPISGHATLYWYQQILGQGPKLLIQFQNNGVVDDSQLPKDRFSAERLKGVDSTLKIQPAKLEDSAVYLCASSRTDPGGYTFGSGTRLTVV.

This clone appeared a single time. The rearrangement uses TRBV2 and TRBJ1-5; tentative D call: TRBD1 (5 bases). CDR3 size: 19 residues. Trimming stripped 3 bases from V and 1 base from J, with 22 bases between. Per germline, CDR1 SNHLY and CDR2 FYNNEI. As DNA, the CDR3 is TGTGCCAGCAGTGATTCCGCAGGGAGGCTATACGGGAGCAATCAGCCCCAGCATTTT. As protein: CASSDSAGRLYGSNQPQHF.

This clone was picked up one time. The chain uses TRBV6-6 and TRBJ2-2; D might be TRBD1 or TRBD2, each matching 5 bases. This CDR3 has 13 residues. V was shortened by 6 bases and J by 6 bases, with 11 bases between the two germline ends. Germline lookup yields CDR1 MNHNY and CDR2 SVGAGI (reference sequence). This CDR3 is CASRERGPGELFF. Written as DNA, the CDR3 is TGTGCCAGCAGGGAAAGGGGACCCGGGGAGCTGTTTTTT.

The CDR3 loop is CASSLAGAHLDEQFF. CDR3 in DNA: TGTGCCAGCAGCTTAGCGGGAGCACATTTGGATGAGCAGTTCTTC. The chain employs TRBV28 and TRBJ2-1, with 9 bases that match TRBD2. There are 15 residues in the CDR3. V lost 6 bases and J lost 8; bases outside the gene matches: 11. Germline CDR1 reads MDHEN; CDR2 reads SYDVKM.

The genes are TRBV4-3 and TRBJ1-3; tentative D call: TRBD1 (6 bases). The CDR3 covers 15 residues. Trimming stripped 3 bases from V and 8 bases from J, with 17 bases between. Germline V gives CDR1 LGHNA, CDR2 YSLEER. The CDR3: CASSQEQGSRDTIYF. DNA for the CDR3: TGCGCCAGCAGCCAGGAACAGGGAAGTAGGGACACCATATATTTT.

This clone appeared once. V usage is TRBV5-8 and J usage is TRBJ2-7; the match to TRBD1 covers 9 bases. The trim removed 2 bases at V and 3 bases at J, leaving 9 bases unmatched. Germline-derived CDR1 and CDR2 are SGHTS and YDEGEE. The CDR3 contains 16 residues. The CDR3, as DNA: TGTGCCAGCAGCTTCCTGATGGGACAGGGAGGCTACGAGCAGTACTTC. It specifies CASSFLMGQGGYEQYF.

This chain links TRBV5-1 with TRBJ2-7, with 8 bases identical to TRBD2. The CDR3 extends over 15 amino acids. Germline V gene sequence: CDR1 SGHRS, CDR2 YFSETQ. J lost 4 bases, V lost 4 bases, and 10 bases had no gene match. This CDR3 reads CASSRGTSDSYEQYF. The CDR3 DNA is TGCGCCAGCAGCCGCGGGACTAGTGATTCATACGAGCAGTACTTC.

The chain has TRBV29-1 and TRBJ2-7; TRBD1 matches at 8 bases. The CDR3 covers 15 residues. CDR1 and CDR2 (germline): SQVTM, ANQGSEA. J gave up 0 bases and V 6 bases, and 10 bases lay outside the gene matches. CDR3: CSVAGRQGYSYEQYF. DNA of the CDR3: TGCAGCGTCGCAGGAAGACAGGGGTACTCCTACGAGCAGTACTTC.

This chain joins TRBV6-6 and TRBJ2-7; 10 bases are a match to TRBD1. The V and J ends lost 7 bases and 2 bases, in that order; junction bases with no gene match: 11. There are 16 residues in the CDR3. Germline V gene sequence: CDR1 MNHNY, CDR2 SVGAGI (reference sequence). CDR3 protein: CASTLKAGQGAYEQYF. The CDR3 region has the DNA TGTGCCAGCACCCTCAAAGCTGGACAGGGGGCCTACGAGCAGTACTTC.

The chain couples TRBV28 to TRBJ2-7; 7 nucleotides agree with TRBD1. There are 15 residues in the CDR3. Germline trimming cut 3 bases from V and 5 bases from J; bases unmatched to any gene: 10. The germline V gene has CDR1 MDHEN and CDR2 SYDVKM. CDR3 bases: TGTGCCAGCAGTTTCCGGGACAGCAAATCCAACGAGCAGTACTTC. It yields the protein CASSFRDSKSNEQYF.

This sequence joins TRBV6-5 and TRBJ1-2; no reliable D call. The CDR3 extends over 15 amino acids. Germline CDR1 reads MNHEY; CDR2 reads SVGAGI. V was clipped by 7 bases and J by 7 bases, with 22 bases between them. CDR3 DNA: TGTGCCAGCACTCCCGCCGTCGGCGGTCGGGGTGGCTACACCTTC. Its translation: CASTPAVGGRGGYTF.

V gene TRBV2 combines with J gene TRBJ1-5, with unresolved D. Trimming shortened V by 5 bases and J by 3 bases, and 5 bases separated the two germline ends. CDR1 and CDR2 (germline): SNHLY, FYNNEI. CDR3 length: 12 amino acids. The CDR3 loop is CASSLINQPQHF. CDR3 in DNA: TGTGCCAGCAGTTTAATCAATCAGCCCCAGCATTTT.

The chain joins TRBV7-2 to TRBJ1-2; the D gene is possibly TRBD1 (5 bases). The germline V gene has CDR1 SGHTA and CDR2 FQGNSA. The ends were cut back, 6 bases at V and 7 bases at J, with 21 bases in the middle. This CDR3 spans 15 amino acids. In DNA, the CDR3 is TGTGCCAGCAGACGAACGGGGGGACGAAACAGTGGCTACACCTTC. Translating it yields CASRRTGGRNSGYTF.

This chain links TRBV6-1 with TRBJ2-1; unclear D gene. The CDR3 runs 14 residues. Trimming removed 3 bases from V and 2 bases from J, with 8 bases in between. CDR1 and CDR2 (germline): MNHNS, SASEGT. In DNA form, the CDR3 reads TGTGCCAGCAGTGACGGCCTGACCTACAATGAGCAGTTCTTC. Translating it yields CASSDGLTYNEQFF.

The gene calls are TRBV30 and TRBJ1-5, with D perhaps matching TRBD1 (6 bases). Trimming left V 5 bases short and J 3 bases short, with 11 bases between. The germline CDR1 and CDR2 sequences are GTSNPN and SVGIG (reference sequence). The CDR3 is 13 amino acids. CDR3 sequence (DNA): TGTGCCTGGGGGACAAGGAACAATCAGCCCCAGCATTTT. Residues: CAWGTRNNQPQHF.

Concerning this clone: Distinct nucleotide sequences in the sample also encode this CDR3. The CDR3 region is CASSDEGNTIYF. CDR3 nucleotides: TGTGCCAGCAGTGATGAGGGAAACACCATATATTTT. The chain combines TRBV2 with TRBJ1-3; D is unresolved. The CDR3 loop spans 12 amino acids. Germline loops: CDR1 SNHLY, CDR2 FYNNEI. V lost 3 bases and J lost 4, with 4 bases in between.